The 15 T cell receptor beta chains below all came from one sample that was sequenced in a study of shared clonotypes between healthy human individuals. The assay was immunoSEQ multiplex PCR, and TCRdb's table has in-frame clones only and misses some. The sample holds roughly 2.4 million clones, roughly 95% seen once. The sequenced sample consisted of naive CD4+ T cells sorted from blood. Described subset: CD45RA+ positively selected. These receptor sequences come from a man between 18 and 35 years old in good health.

About this clone: The junction departs from the called germline gene at one end, perhaps through a read error. The rearrangement uses TRBV9 and TRBJ2-1, with 9 bases matching TRBD1. Germline loops: CDR1 SGDLS, CDR2 YYNGEE. CDR3 length equals 15 residues. The CDR3 DNA is TGTGCCAGCAGTAGGACAGGGGACTCCAACAATGAGCAGTTCTTC. Translation: CASSRTGDSNNEQFF.

The rearrangement uses TRBV7-6 and TRBJ1-2; 10 bases agree with TRBD1. With 4 bases clipped from V and 7 bases from J, the junction kept 3 bases outside the gene matches. Germline V lookup: CDR1 SGHVS, CDR2 FNYEAQ. This CDR3 region has 13 residues. The CDR3 protein is CASSSGTGVGYTF. DNA of the CDR3: TGTGCCAGCAGCTCCGGGACAGGGGTTGGCTACACCTTC. Based on the CDR3 plus reference TRBV7-6 and TRBJ1-2, the full variable domain is GAGVSQSPRYKVTKRGQDVALRCDPISGHVSLYWYRQALGQGPEFLTYFNYEAQQDKSGLPNDRFSAERPEGSISTLTIQRTEQRDSAMYRCASSSGTGVGYTFGSGTRLTVV.

The gene calls are TRBV15 and TRBJ1-5, with TRBD1 matching 8 bases. This CDR3 spans 16 amino acids. Germline V gives CDR1 LNHNV, CDR2 YYDKDF (reference sequence). The trim removed 0 bases at V and 4 bases at J, leaving 5 bases unmatched. In DNA form, the CDR3 reads TGTGCCACCAGCAGAGATGAAGACAGGGGTAATCAGCCCCAGCATTTT. It specifies CATSRDEDRGNQPQHF.

This clone appeared a single time. V gene TRBV7-2 combines with J gene TRBJ2-1, with 13 bases fitting TRBD2. Trimming took 0 bases from V and 7 from J; bases not matched to a gene: 6. The germline V gene has CDR1 SGHTA and CDR2 FQGNSA. The CDR3 spans 17 residues. As DNA, the CDR3 is TGTGCCAGCAGCTTAGCCCCACTAGCGGGAGGGCCTAATGAGCAGTTCTTC. It is translated as CASSLAPLAGGPNEQFF.

To note about this clone: This specimen includes other DNA sequences encoding the same CDR3. The chain recombines TRBV5-1 with TRBJ2-5; perhaps D is TRBD1 or TRBD2 (5 bases each). The CDR3 is 14 amino acids. The germline CDR1 and CDR2 sequences are SGHRS and YFSETQ. Trimming took off 0 bases at V and 1 base at J, with 7 bases between the two ends. CDR3 nucleotides: TGCGCCAGCAGCTTGGGAGGGGTCCAAGAGACCCAGTACTTC. Encoded protein: CASSLGGVQETQYF.

In this sample, this clone turned up once. The rearrangement links TRBV18 to TRBJ1-4, with TRBD1 as a possible D gene (5 bases). This CDR3 is built from 13 residues. Trimming shortened V by 5 bases and J by 6 bases, and 10 bases separated the two germline ends. Germline-derived CDR1 and CDR2 are KGHSH and LQKENI. The CDR3 DNA reads TGTGCCAGCTCAGGGACCCTGGATGAAAAACTGTTTTTT. It translates to CASSGTLDEKLFF.

Of note for this clone: Its ends do not fully match the called genes, so a read error is possible. This chain links TRBV7-7 with TRBJ2-2; the D gene is possibly TRBD2 (6 bases). CDR1 and CDR2 (germline): SSHAT, FNYEAQ (reference sequence). The CDR3 sequence is 16 residues long. The CDR3 sequence is CASSPGGGRGTGELFF. As DNA, the CDR3 is TGTGCTAGCAGCCCCGGGGGAGGCCGAGGGACCGGGGAGCTGTTTTTT.

The rearrangement joins TRBV14 to TRBJ2-7, with 7 bases matching TRBD1. The germline CDR1 and CDR2 sequences are SGHDN and FVKESK. Losses at the gene ends were 5 bases for V and 1 base for J; bases not matched to a gene: 14. The CDR3 is 17 residues long. This chain's CDR3 is CASSKNYPGQKSYEQYF. CDR3 DNA: TGTGCCAGCAGCAAAAACTACCCGGGACAGAAGTCCTACGAGCAGTACTTC.

This sequence joins TRBV9 and TRBJ1-3, with TRBD1 matching 9 bases. The CDR3 extends over 16 amino acids. In germline, CDR1 is SGDLS, CDR2 YYNGEE. V lost 5 bases to trimming and J lost 0 bases; unmatched junction nucleotides: 6. In DNA, the CDR3 is TGTGCCAGCAGTTCCGGGACAGGGACCTCTGGAAACACCATATATTTT. This gives the protein CASSSGTGTSGNTIYF.

About this clone itself: This sample includes further DNA sequences coding for the same CDR3. The chain carries TRBV5-1 and TRBJ2-3; D possibly corresponds to TRBD1 (6 bases). The V gene's germline CDR1 is SGHRS and CDR2 YFSETQ. Trimming took 4 bases from V and 0 from J, leaving 9 bases between them. The CDR3 sequence is 14 residues long. The CDR3 protein is CASSIGQSTDTQYF. CDR3 DNA: TGCGCCAGCAGCATAGGACAGAGCACAGATACGCAGTATTTT.

V is TRBV15 and J is TRBJ2-7; TRBD1 agrees at 8 bases. The ends lost 5 bases at V and 6 bases at J; junction bases unmatched: 9. The CDR3 runs to 14 residues. Germline assignment: CDR1 LNHNV and CDR2 YYDKDF (reference sequence). The CDR3 is CATSVRQGSAEQYF. The CDR3 nucleotides read TGTGCCACCAGCGTACGACAGGGGTCGGCCGAGCAGTACTTC. Based on the CDR3 plus reference TRBV15 and TRBJ2-7, the full variable domain is DAMVIQNPRYQVTQFGKPVTLSCSQTLNHNVMYWYQQKSSQAPKLLFHYYDKDFNNEADTPDNFQSRRPNTSFCFLDIRSPGLGDTAMYLCATSVRQGSAEQYFGPGTRLTVT.

The chain couples TRBV7-2 to TRBJ2-7; D unresolved. This CDR3 is built from 13 residues. Between the trimmed V and J ends, which lost 2 bases and 1 base, there was a span of 6 bases. Germline V gives CDR1 SGHTA, CDR2 FQGNSA. CDR3 in amino acids: CASSLYESYEQYF. CDR3 nucleotides: TGTGCCAGCAGCTTATACGAATCCTACGAGCAGTACTTC.

The chain is built from TRBV4-2 and TRBJ2-5; 7 nucleotides match TRBD2. The CDR3 totals 14 residues. The V segment lost 0 bases and the J segment 5 bases; nucleotides outside the gene matches: 3. Per germline, CDR1 LGHNA and CDR2 YNFKEQ. This CDR3 reads CASSQDGGGETQYF. DNA of the CDR3: TGTGCCAGCAGCCAAGATGGCGGGGGTGAGACCCAGTACTTC.

The chain recombines TRBV5-1 with TRBJ2-4; D is perhaps TRBD1 or TRBD2 (5 bases each). Between the trimmed V and J ends, which lost 0 bases and 1 base, there was a span of 5 bases. From germline, CDR1 is SGHRS and CDR2 YFSETQ. The CDR3 covers 14 residues. Here the CDR3 reads CASSLGDAKNIQYF. The CDR3 DNA sequence: TGCGCCAGCAGCTTGGGGGACGCCAAAAACATTCAGTACTTC. Filled out from reference TRBV5-1 and TRBJ2-4, the complete variable domain reads KAGVTQTPRYLIKTRGQQVTLSCSPISGHRSVSWYQQTPGQGLQFLFEYFSETQRNKGNFPGRFSGRQFSNSRSEMNVSTLELGDSALYLCASSLGDAKNIQYFGAGTRLSVL.

This clone has just one count. This chain connects TRBV30 to TRBJ1-3; TRBD1 agrees at 12 bases. V shed 4 bases, J shed 2 bases, and the junction held 12 bases outside the gene matches. The CDR3 runs to 18 residues. Germline CDR1 is GTSNPN and CDR2 is SVGIG (reference sequence). The CDR3 DNA reads TGTGCCTGGACCGGGACAGGGGGCAAAATGAGCACTGGAAACACCATATATTTT. Translated: CAWTGTGGKMSTGNTIYF.